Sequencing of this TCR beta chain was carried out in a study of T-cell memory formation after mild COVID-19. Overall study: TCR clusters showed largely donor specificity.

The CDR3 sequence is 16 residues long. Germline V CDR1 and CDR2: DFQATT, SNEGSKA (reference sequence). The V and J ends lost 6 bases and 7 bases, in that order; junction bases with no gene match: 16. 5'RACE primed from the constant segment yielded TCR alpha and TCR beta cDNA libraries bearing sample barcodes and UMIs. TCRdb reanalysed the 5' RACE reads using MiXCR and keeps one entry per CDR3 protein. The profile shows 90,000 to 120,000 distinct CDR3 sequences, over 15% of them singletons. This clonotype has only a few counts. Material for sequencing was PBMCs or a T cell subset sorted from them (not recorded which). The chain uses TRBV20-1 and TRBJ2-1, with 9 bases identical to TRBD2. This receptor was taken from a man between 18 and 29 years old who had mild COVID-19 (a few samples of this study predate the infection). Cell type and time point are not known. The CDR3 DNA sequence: TGCAGTGCGCTTTCAATAGCGGGGGCCTTATTAAATGAGCAGTTCTTC. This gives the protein CSALSIAGALLNEQFF.